The 22 T cell receptor beta chains listed next were all sequenced from one sample in a study of PD-1 blockade in classical Hodgkin lymphoma. The method was immunoSEQ multiplex PCR; TCRdb's version includes in-frame clones alone and lacks a portion of them. The sample consists of almost 85,000 clones, around 86% of them appearing once. Relapse after autologous stem cell transplantation occurred in every patient, and brentuximab vedotin exposure varied. The sequences come from peripheral blood mononuclear cells (PBMCs), collected at baseline. These receptors were obtained from a human donor with classical Hodgkin lymphoma.

The V gene is TRBV4-3, the J gene TRBJ2-1; 10 bases are a match to TRBD2. With V trimmed by 0 bases and J by 9 bases, 11 bases remained unmatched. The CDR3 covers 17 residues. The germline gives CDR1 LGHNA, CDR2 YSLEER. The CDR3 loop reads CASSQDKAGGPQVEQFF. The CDR3 DNA is TGCGCCAGCAGCCAAGACAAAGCGGGAGGGCCTCAGGTTGAGCAGTTCTTC.

The chain recombines TRBV28 with TRBJ2-5; 14 positions match TRBD2. Germline CDR1 and CDR2: MDHEN and SYDVKM. The length of the CDR3 is 17 residues. J gave up 4 bases and V 4 bases, and 8 bases lay outside the gene matches. The CDR3 nucleotides read TGTGCCAGCAGTTCCTGGACTAGCGGGAGGAGGGGAGAGACCCAGTACTTC. Protein product: CASSSWTSGRRGETQYF.

This clone was recorded once. The CDR3 loop reads CASSQEAGIYEQYF. The CDR3 DNA is TGTGCCAGCAGCCAGGAAGCGGGAATCTACGAGCAGTACTTC. The chain recombines TRBV5-5 with TRBJ2-7, with 7 bases fitting TRBD2. Trimming cost V 4 bases and J 3 bases; bases outside gene matches: 7. This CDR3 comprises 14 residues. CDR1 and CDR2 from the germline V gene are SGHKS and YYEKEE (reference sequence). Filled out from reference TRBV5-5 and TRBJ2-7, the complete variable domain reads DAGVTQSPTHLIKTRGQQVTLRCSPISGHKSVSWYQQVLGQGPQFIFQYYEKEERGRGNFPDRFSARQFPNYSSELNVNALLLGDSALYLCASSQEAGIYEQYFGPGTRLTVT.

V gene TRBV5-6 combines with J gene TRBJ1-2; D is undetermined. Germline loops: CDR1 SGHDT, CDR2 YYEEEE. The CDR3 sequence is 12 residues long. Trimming pared 2 bases from V and 2 bases from J, leaving 4 bases between. DNA for the CDR3: TGTGCCAGCAGCTTACAGAACTATGGCTACACCTTC. It specifies CASSLQNYGYTF.

V gene TRBV19 combines with J gene TRBJ1-1; 7 nucleotides align to TRBD1. This CDR3 comprises 14 residues. Germline trimming cut 7 bases from V and 0 bases from J; bases unmatched to any gene: 5. Germline V gene sequence: CDR1 LNHDA, CDR2 SQIVND (reference sequence). As DNA, the CDR3 is TGTGCCAGTAAGACAGGGAACATGAACACTGAAGCTTTCTTT. It codes for CASKTGNMNTEAFF.

Written as DNA, the CDR3 is TGCGCCAGCAGCGCCGACAGGGAGATCTATGGCTACACCTTC. This sequence encodes CASSADREIYGYTF. The chain links TRBV5-1 to TRBJ1-2, with TRBD1 matching over 7 bases. This CDR3 is 14 amino acids long. CDR1 and CDR2 (germline): SGHRS, YFSETQ. J was trimmed by 4 bases and V by 4 bases; bases with no gene match: 7.

This chain uses TRBV6-5 with TRBJ2-1; D is unresolved. V was trimmed by 7 bases and J by 0 bases, leaving 10 bases between them. The CDR3 totals 14 residues. Per germline, CDR1 MNHEY and CDR2 SVGAGI. The CDR3 DNA reads as TGTGCCAGCAACCCCAAGAGCTCCTACAATGAGCAGTTCTTC. It is translated as CASNPKSSYNEQFF.

This rearrangement joins TRBV23-1 to TRBJ1-3; 8 nucleotides line up with TRBD1. TRBV23-1 is sorted into the ORF group, with uncertain function. The CDR3 runs 16 residues. The junction had 3 bases not matched to a gene; V was cut back by 0 bases and J by 2 bases. The CDR3: CASSQSPGGAGNTIYF. As DNA, the CDR3 is TGCGCCAGCAGTCAATCTCCAGGGGGCGCTGGAAACACCATATATTTT.

The V gene is TRBV4-2, the J gene TRBJ2-1; 14 nucleotides align to TRBD2. Germline CDR1 LGHNA, CDR2 YNFKEQ. Trimming cost V 4 bases and J 4 bases; bases outside gene matches: 18. The CDR3 has 21 residues. CDR3 DNA sequence: TGTGCCAGCAGCCCTGATATGAATCCGGGACTAGCGGGAGCCTGGTACAATGAGCAGTTCTTC. Residues: CASSPDMNPGLAGAWYNEQFF.

The chain uses TRBV6-5 and TRBJ1-1; D unresolved. Germline V gene lookup returns CDR1 MNHEY and CDR2 SVGAGI. The CDR3 has 13 amino acids. V gave up 8 bases and J gave up 7 bases, with 17 bases separating them. CDR3 region: CASYRDLGVEAFF. In DNA form, the CDR3 reads TGTGCCAGCTACCGGGATTTGGGTGTTGAAGCTTTCTTT.

The V call is TRBV6-6, the J call TRBJ1-3; 8 bases align to TRBD1. CDR3 length: 16 amino acids. Trimming took 6 bases from V and 2 from J; bases not matched to a gene: 9. Per the germline V gene, CDR1 is MNHNY and CDR2 is SVGAGI (reference sequence). The CDR3 DNA follows: TGTGCCAGCAGCCTCGGACAGGGAGGAACTGGAAACACCATATATTTT. Translating gives CASSLGQGGTGNTIYF.

This clone was counted a single time. The chain joins TRBV18 to TRBJ2-7; 7 bases align to TRBD1. Germline lookup yields CDR1 KGHSH and CDR2 LQKENI. The CDR3 totals 14 residues. J was trimmed by 5 bases and V by 3 bases; bases with no gene match: 7. The chain's CDR3 is CASSPQTGPHEQYF. The CDR3 nucleotides are TGTGCCAGCTCACCCCAGACAGGGCCCCACGAGCAGTACTTC.

The V gene is TRBV10-3, the J gene TRBJ1-1, with D tentatively TRBD1 (6 bases). The CDR3 is 13 amino acids. The V gene's germline CDR1 is ENHRY and CDR2 SYGVKD. Trimming removed 4 bases from V and 5 bases from J, with 11 bases in between. CDR3 region: CAISARQETEAFF. The CDR3 coding sequence is TGTGCCATCAGTGCGCGACAGGAGACTGAAGCTTTCTTT.

V is TRBV19 and J is TRBJ2-2; 9 bases line up with TRBD2. The germline gives CDR1 LNHDA, CDR2 SQIVND (reference sequence). With V trimmed by 1 base and J by 0 bases, 18 bases remained unmatched. The CDR3 is 22 amino acids. DNA for the CDR3: TGTGCCAGTAGTATAGTTGGCTGGTTTGTCACGGCGGGAGGGTCGAACACCGGGGAGCTGTTTTTT. Its protein is CASSIVGWFVTAGGSNTGELFF.

This chain connects TRBV30 to TRBJ2-7; 8 nucleotides line up with TRBD2. Looked up from germline, CDR1 is GTSNPN and CDR2 is SVGIG (reference sequence). After removal of 0 bases from V and 1 base from J, the junction contained 5 bases not matched to a gene. This CDR3 contains 15 residues. The DNA of the CDR3 is TGTGCCTGGAGTGTAGCAGCGGGAGTATCCTACGAGCAGTACTTC. Translated: CAWSVAAGVSYEQYF.

J is TRBJ2-7 and V is TRBV9, with TRBD2 matching over 8 bases. The V segment lost 4 bases and the J segment 2 bases; nucleotides outside the gene matches: 8. In germline, CDR1 is SGDLS, CDR2 YYNGEE. There are 15 residues in the CDR3. The CDR3 sequence is CASSPREGGPYEQYF. The CDR3 DNA sequence: TGTGCCAGCAGCCCCCGGGAGGGAGGGCCCTACGAGCAGTACTTC.

V and J are TRBV27 and TRBJ2-7, with D possibly being TRBD1 or TRBD2 (5 bases each). This CDR3 is built from 15 residues. Trimming took off 3 bases at V and 3 bases at J, with 15 bases between the two ends. CDR1 is MNHEY and CDR2 is SMNVEV in the germline V gene (reference sequence). CDR3 DNA sequence: TGTGCCAGCAGTTTTCGTCCCCCGGGACGCTACGAGCAGTACTTC. Residues: CASSFRPPGRYEQYF.

The chain links TRBV10-1 to TRBJ1-2; 8 positions match TRBD1. V shed 3 bases and J 3 bases; nucleotides not matched to a gene: 3. CDR3 size: 14 residues. Germline V gene sequence: CDR1 WNHNN, CDR2 SYGVQD (reference sequence). The CDR3 loop is CASSDGQGYYGYTF. CDR3 DNA: TGCGCCAGCAGTGACGGACAGGGCTACTATGGCTACACCTTC.

The CDR3: CASSPQHGGGADTQYF. Written as DNA, the CDR3 is TGTGCCAGCAGCCCACAACACGGGGGGGGCGCAGATACGCAGTATTTT. The gene calls are TRBV14 and TRBJ2-3; TRBD2 matches 8 bases. Germline CDR1 is SGHDN and CDR2 is FVKESK. V lost 4 bases, J lost 4 bases, and 10 bases stayed unmatched. The CDR3 loop spans 16 amino acids.

The chain recombines TRBV7-6 with TRBJ2-2; 9 bases align to TRBD1. The CDR3 consists of 16 residues. V shed 2 bases and J 6 bases; nucleotides not matched to a gene: 7. The germline gives CDR1 SGHVS, CDR2 FNYEAQ. The CDR3 reads CASSLLGQGIPGELFF. In DNA form, the CDR3 reads TGTGCCAGCAGCTTACTGGGACAGGGTATCCCCGGGGAGCTGTTTTTT.

The J gene is TRBJ2-3, the V gene TRBV30, with D possibly TRBD1 on 5 matching bases. The V gene's germline CDR1 is GTSNPN and CDR2 SVGIG (reference sequence). Trimming removed 2 bases at V and 3 bases at J, with 18 bases between. The CDR3 totals 16 residues. Written as DNA, the CDR3 is TGTGCCTGGAGTCCCCCTTGGGGCGCTGATACAGATACGCAGTATTTT. Amino acid sequence: CAWSPPWGADTDTQYF.

This clone came up once. The chain uses TRBV19 and TRBJ1-1, with D unclear. CDR1 is LNHDA, CDR2 SQIVND, per germline (reference sequence). The V end was cut by 1 base, the J end by 1 base, with 16 bases between. The CDR3 contains 17 residues. The CDR3 nucleotides read TGTGCCAGTAGTATAGGAGGGCAGGTAACCTGGAACACTGAAGCTTTCTTT. Amino acid sequence: CASSIGGQVTWNTEAFF.